This TCR beta chain was documented in a study of blood T cell repertoires in COVID-19. In the study overall: Sources were T cells, B-cell-depleted T cells, or PBMCs; the material itself was cDNA or gDNA.

This clone has only one observation. Trimming took 4 bases from V and 0 from J; bases not matched to a gene: 9. This CDR3 contains 17 residues. Germline CDR1 and CDR2: LNHNV and YYDKDF (reference sequence). Libraries were prepared by immunoSEQ multiplex PCR; TCRdb keeps only in-frame clonotypes and omits some of them. The sample records some 230,000 clones, about 80% being singletons. The rearrangement uses TRBV15 and TRBJ2-4; 7 nucleotides line up with TRBD1. This clonotype originated in a woman aged 40 to 49 with acute COVID-19. The sample comprised PBMCs or T cells enriched from blood (not recorded which). The CDR3, as DNA: TGTGCCACCAGCATTAGGGACAGTCTAGTAGCCAAAAACATTCAGTACTTC. Amino acids: CATSIRDSLVAKNIQYF.